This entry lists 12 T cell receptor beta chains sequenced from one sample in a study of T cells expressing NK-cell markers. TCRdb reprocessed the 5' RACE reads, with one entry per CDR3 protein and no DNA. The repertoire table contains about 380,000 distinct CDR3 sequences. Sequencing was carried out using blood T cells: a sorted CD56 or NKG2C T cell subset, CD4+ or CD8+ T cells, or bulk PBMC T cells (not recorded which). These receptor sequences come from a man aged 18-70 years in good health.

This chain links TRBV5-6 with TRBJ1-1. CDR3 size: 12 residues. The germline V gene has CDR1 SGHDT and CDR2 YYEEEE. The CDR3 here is CASSWGHTEAFF.

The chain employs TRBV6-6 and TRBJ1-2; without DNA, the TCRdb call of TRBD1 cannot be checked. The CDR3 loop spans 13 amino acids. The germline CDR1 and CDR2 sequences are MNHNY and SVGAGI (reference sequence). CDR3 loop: CASSPQGNYGYTF.

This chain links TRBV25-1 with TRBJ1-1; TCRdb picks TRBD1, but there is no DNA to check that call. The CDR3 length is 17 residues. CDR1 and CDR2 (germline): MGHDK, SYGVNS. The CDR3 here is CASSRLTGSTVNTEAFF. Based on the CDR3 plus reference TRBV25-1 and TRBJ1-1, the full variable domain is EADIYQTPRYLVIGTGKKITLECSQTMGHDKMYWYQQDPGMELHLIHYSYGVNSTEKGDLSSESTVSRIRTEHFPLTLESARPSHTSQYLCASSRLTGSTVNTEAFFGQGTRLTVV.

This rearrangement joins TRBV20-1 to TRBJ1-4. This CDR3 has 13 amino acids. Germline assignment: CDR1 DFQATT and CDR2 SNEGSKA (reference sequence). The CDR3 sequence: CSASVQRDEKLFF.

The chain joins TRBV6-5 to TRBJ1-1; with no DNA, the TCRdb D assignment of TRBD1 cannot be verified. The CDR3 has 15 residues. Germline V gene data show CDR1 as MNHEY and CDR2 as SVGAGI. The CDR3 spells CASSRGQRAGAEAFF.

The CDR3 loop is CASSLRATGHATGGYTF. The chain is built from TRBV5-1 and TRBJ1-2; TCRdb's D gene call, TRBD1, goes unchecked for lack of DNA. From germline, CDR1 is SGHRS and CDR2 YFSETQ. The CDR3 contains 17 residues.

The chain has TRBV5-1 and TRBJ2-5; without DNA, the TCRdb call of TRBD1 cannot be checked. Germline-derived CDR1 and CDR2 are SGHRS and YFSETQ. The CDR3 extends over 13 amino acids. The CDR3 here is CASSLRGRETQYF.

CDR3 in amino acids: CASSPGTSAPLDEQYF. The V gene is TRBV11-2, the J gene TRBJ2-7; TCRdb picks TRBD2, but there is no DNA to check that call. Germline loops: CDR1 SGHAT, CDR2 FQNNGV. There are 16 residues in the CDR3.

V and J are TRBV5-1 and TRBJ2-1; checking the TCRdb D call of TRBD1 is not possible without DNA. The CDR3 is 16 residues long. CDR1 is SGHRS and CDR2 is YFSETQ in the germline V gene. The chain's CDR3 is CASRGYRGPSYNEQFF.

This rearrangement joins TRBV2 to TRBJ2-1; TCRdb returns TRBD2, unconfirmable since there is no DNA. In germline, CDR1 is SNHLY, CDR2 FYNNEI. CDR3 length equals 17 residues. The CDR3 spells CASRRTRTSGGINEQFF.

The CDR3 region is CASSLAGQGAYNEQFF. The V and J genes are TRBV5-1 and TRBJ2-1; TCRdb picks TRBD1, but there is no DNA to check that call. This CDR3 contains 16 residues. Looked up from germline, CDR1 is SGHRS and CDR2 is YFSETQ. The variable domain in full, completed from reference TRBV5-1 and TRBJ2-1, reads KAGVTQTPRYLIKTRGQQVTLSCSPISGHRSVSWYQQTPGQGLQFLFEYFSETQRNKGNFPGRFSGRQFSNSRSEMNVSTLELGDSALYLCASSLAGQGAYNEQFFGPGTRLTVL.

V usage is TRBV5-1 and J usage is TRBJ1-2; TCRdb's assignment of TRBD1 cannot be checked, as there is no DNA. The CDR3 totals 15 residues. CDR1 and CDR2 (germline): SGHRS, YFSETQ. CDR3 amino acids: CASSLQTGDGYGYTF.